Listed below are T cell receptor beta chains from one sample, sequenced in a study of blood T cell repertoires in COVID-19. Sequencing was performed with immunoSEQ multiplex PCR; in TCRdb, only in-frame clones are kept and a portion is missing. The sample includes 30,000 to 50,000 clones, 85% to 90% of them seen just once. Sequencing was performed on peripheral blood. Receptors were obtained from a man aged 45-65 years with active or convalescent COVID-19. The CDR3 runs from the conserved cysteine through the conserved F or W. The order of the fields is V gene, clone size, J gene, D gene, CDR3 DNA, CDR3 protein. D genes are given only for firm matches. Rows give clone size only sometimes, using once, few, many, or a class for an expanded clone.

v_call: TRBV3-1/TRBV3-2; clone_size: NA; j_call: TRBJ2-1; d_call: NA; cdr3_nt: TGTGCCAGCAGCAAGAGACTACCTCCTTACAATGAGCAGTTCTTC; cdr3_aa: CASSKRLPPYNEQFF
v_call: TRBV4-2; clone_size: once; j_call: TRBJ2-3; d_call: TRBD1; cdr3_nt: TGTGCCAGCAGCCCGAGGGGACAGAGCACAGATACGCAGTATTTT; cdr3_aa: CASSPRGQSTDTQYF
v_call: TRBV28; clone_size: NA; j_call: TRBJ1-4; d_call: NA; cdr3_nt: TGTGCCAGCATGAGTAATCTCAATGAAAAACTGTTTTTT; cdr3_aa: CASMSNLNEKLFF
v_call: TRBV28; clone_size: NA; j_call: TRBJ1-2; d_call: NA; cdr3_nt: TGTGCCAGCAGTCTGAACAGAGATGGCTACACCTTC; cdr3_aa: CASSLNRDGYTF
v_call: TRBV5-1; clone_size: NA; j_call: TRBJ1-1; d_call: NA; cdr3_nt: TGCGCCAGCAGACCATTTCAGGAGAACACTGAAGCTTTCTTT; cdr3_aa: CASRPFQENTEAFF
v_call: TRBV12-3/TRBV12-4; clone_size: once; j_call: TRBJ1-2; d_call: NA; cdr3_nt: TGTGCCAGCAGTTTGGGCGGGGGATGGGGCTACACCTTC; cdr3_aa: CASSLGGGWGYTF
v_call: TRBV29-1; clone_size: NA; j_call: TRBJ2-1; d_call: NA; cdr3_nt: TGCAGCGTTGCCGTTAGTTACAATGAGCAGTTCTTC; cdr3_aa: CSVAVSYNEQFF
v_call: TRBV6-4; clone_size: NA; j_call: TRBJ2-1; d_call: TRBD2; cdr3_nt: TGTGCCAGCAGTAAAGAACTAGCGGTAGGCAATGAGCAGTTCTTC; cdr3_aa: CASSKELAVGNEQFF
v_call: TRBV9; clone_size: few; j_call: TRBJ2-5; d_call: TRBD2; cdr3_nt: TGTGCCAGCAGTTCGGGACTAGCGGGGTTCCAAGAGACCCAGTACTTC; cdr3_aa: CASSSGLAGFQETQYF
v_call: TRBV28; clone_size: NA; j_call: TRBJ1-5; d_call: TRBD1; cdr3_nt: TGTGCCAGCAGTTTTGACAGGGGTAAGGGCAATCAGCCCCAGCATTTT; cdr3_aa: CASSFDRGKGNQPQHF